The T cell receptor beta chain described here comes from a study (dated by TCRdb to between 2014 and 2017). General notes on the study: The study tested whether tumor-infiltrating Tregs in breast cancer are recruited from blood Tregs or converted in situ from other CD4+ T cell subsets. What the work shows at the level of the full study, not this receptor alone: The greatest overlap of tumor-infiltrating Treg TCR alpha and beta sequences was with tumor naive CD4+ T cells, followed next by blood naive CD4+ T cells. The validation in the larger cohort was limited to a single TCR beta V-J rearrangement instead of whole repertoires. The TCR gene usage of tumor memory CD4+ T cells clustered together with blood and lymph node memory CD4+ cells and with lymph node naive CD4+ cells.

CDR1 SGHRS and CDR2 YFSETQ are derived from the germline V gene. The trim is 2 bases for V and 8 bases for J, with a gap of 13 bases between the germline ends. Including cysteine and phenylalanine, the CDR3 has 13 amino acids. Just the 39-base CDR3 DNA is kept, in frame starting at base 1. Memory CD4+ T cells were isolated as CD4+CD45RO+CD25- cells. Tregs, naive and memory CD4+ T cells from tumor, blood and ipsilateral draining lymph nodes of a few breast cancer patients underwent full-length TCR alpha and beta sequencing. Tumor tissue and lymph nodes obtained by ipsilateral axillary dissection were perfused with PBS, cut into small pieces and digested using collagenase I and hyaluronidase. Ficoll density gradient centrifugation was used to isolate mononuclear cells from either lymph nodes or roughly 50 ml of peripheral blood. Sorted cell populations were confirmed by FACS to exceed 90% purity. Full-length TCR variable regions were amplified by 5' RACE PCR with constant-region reverse primers, and semi-nested PCR with Nested Universal Primer A was subsequently performed. The ReliaPrep RNA Cell Miniprep System was used to extract total RNA, which was then reverse transcribed into 5'RACE-ready cDNA with the SMARTer RACE 5'/3' Kit. Multiplex adaptors were used to barcode the full-length TCR alpha and beta libraries, which were then sequenced on an Illumina MiSeq. Regarding the original processing steps: For each of nine subset-tissue groups, sequencing data from the five patients were pooled, and the groups were then compared using unsupervised clustering of TCR gene usage. The Morisita-Horn index, with shared sequences weighted by their contribution to each repertoire, was used to calculate repertoire similarity. TCRdb took the public reads, trimmed them with fastp at Q25, ran MiXCR for clone calling and kept in-frame beta chains. Identical CDR3 proteins give one entry, which carries the most common genes and DNA. It is TCRdb's table, rather than the study itself, that gives the V and J calls and clone size. For this sample the table gives roughly 69,000 distinct CDR3 sequences, of which about 20% were detected only once. The ten largest clonotypes hold about 3% of the sample.

This clonotype was observed a few times. Which antigen it targets is not known. Within one base of it there is no much larger clone, and no base qualities were kept. The sequence is built from TRBV5-1 and TRBJ1-1; tentative D gene TRBD1, with 6 bases matching. Sequencing was done on a sample of memory CD4+ T cells sorted from a lymph node. Read against the paper, the sample's cell subset or site label means: memory CD4+ T cells, CD4+CD45RO+CD25-. The TCR was taken from a female donor with breast cancer. The nucleotide sequence reads as follows: TGCGCCAGCAGCTTCCAGGGGCGCGCGGAAGCTTTCTTT. This sequence encodes CASSFQGRAEAFF.